This record looks at one T cell receptor (beta chain) sequence and its context. Its cognate antigen is unknown. Random-hexamer reverse transcription was applied to about 0.45 to 1 ug RNA. An immunoSEQ multiplex PCR generated amplified TCR beta CDR3 products spanning 54 Vbeta and 13 Jbeta. TCRdb redid the calling of the immunoSEQ multiplex PCR reads with MiXCR, one entry per CDR3 protein. In the table there are 180,000 or so distinct CDR3 sequences, around 94% of which are singletons. Sequencing of TCR beta, carried out with a high-throughput approach, was applied to CD8+ and CD4+ T cells from the blood. TEMRA cells were enriched by FACS, and CD4+ and CD8+ T cells were negatively isolated. This specimen belongs to a study of CD8 T cells in Susac syndrome. Overall study results and limits: The study's TCR sequencing and HLA analysis drew on a certain number of individuals. That number was acknowledged as relatively small.

In germline, CDR1 is SEHNR, CDR2 FQNEAQ (reference sequence). The length of the CDR3 is 16 residues. V shed 6 bases, J shed 3 bases, and the junction held 8 bases outside the gene matches. This TCR was recovered from a human donor in good health. The sample comprised CD4+ T cells from PBMCs. The chain is built from TRBV7-9 and TRBJ1-4; 9 bases match TRBD1. CDR3 sequence: CASSRDRVAPNEKLFF. For the CDR3, the DNA is TGTGCCAGCAGTCGGGACAGGGTAGCGCCTAATGAAAAACTGTTTTTT.